This T cell receptor beta chain was recovered during a study of blood T cell repertoires in COVID-19. Study-wide background: Samples representing acute and convalescent COVID-19 were sourced from the United States, Italy and Spain. In each case, the material was cDNA or gDNA derived from T cells, B-cell-depleted T cells, or PBMCs.

This clone was counted between two and nine times. The V gene lost 0 bases and the J gene lost 10 bases, with 16 bases spanning the gap. The CDR3 is 15 amino acids. Germline loops: CDR1 SGHTA, CDR2 FQGNSA. TCRdb keeps only in-frame clones here, not all; method: immunoSEQ multiplex PCR. The table has approximately 290,000 clones, around 81% seen once. Followed over time, Seattle patients had been enrolled while infection was active. The sequenced material came from peripheral blood. The V and J genes are TRBV7-2 and TRBJ1-5; D is possibly TRBD1 (6 bases). The clonotype comes from a person in their 70s with COVID-19, enrolled during active disease. This CDR3 reads CASSLATGSSYPQHF. The CDR3 DNA is TGTGCCAGCAGCTTAGCCACAGGGTCATCTTATCCCCAGCATTTT.